These 32 T cell receptor beta chains were sequenced from one sample in a study of blood T cell repertoires in COVID-19. Clones were sequenced by immunoSEQ multiplex PCR, and TCRdb holds only the in-frame ones, with some missing. This table has around 53,000 clones, about 86% appearing once. Sequencing was performed on peripheral blood. The source is a man in his forties or fifties with acute or convalescent COVID-19.

This clone was observed once. The V and J genes are TRBV5-1 and TRBJ2-7, with TRBD1 matching 8 bases. This CDR3 contains 16 residues. V was pared by 0 bases and J by 3 bases, with 8 bases of the junction left unmatched. The germline V gene encodes CDR1 SGHRS and CDR2 YFSETQ. The CDR3 DNA reads TGCGCCAGCAGCTTGGCGGAGACAGGGGCCCACTACGAGCAGTACTTC. It codes for CASSLAETGAHYEQYF.

The chain has TRBV28 and TRBJ1-4; no clear D gene. The CDR3 has 15 residues. The V end lost 6 bases, the J end lost 8 bases, and 19 bases lay between the germline ends. The germline V gene encodes CDR1 MDHEN and CDR2 SYDVKM. For the CDR3, the DNA is TGTGCCAGCAGCCCCTCCACTGAGTATCTCGAAAAACTGTTTTTT. Protein sequence: CASSPSTEYLEKLFF.

This clone was picked up one time. The CDR3 is CARRHVPYQPQHF. The CDR3, as DNA: TGTGCCAGGAGACACGTACCTTATCAGCCCCAGCATTTT. V and J are TRBV6-4 and TRBJ1-5; D gene ambiguous. The CDR3 extends over 13 amino acids. With 9 bases removed from V and 5 bases from J, the gap between germline ends came to 14 bases. CDR1 MRHNA and CDR2 SNTAGT come from the germline V gene.

V and J are TRBV21-1 and TRBJ2-6; the table's D call, TRBD2, has no DNA check behind it. TRBV21-1 is a documented pseudogene. The CDR3 runs to 19 residues. The CDR3 DNA follows: TGTGCCAGCAGCAGCTGGAGCGGGGACACCTCGTCTGGGGCCAACGTCCTGACTTTC. Its translation is CASSSWSGDTSSGANVLTF.

This rearrangement joins TRBV18 to TRBJ2-3; 10 bases agree with TRBD1. Germline assignment: CDR1 KGHSH and CDR2 LQKENI. J gave up 4 bases and V 3 bases, and 16 bases lay outside the gene matches. The CDR3 extends over 19 amino acids. CDR3 nucleotide sequence: TGTGCCAGCTCACCCTCTCTCAGCTTTGGGACAGGGGCAGCAGATACGCAGTATTTT. It is translated as CASSPSLSFGTGAADTQYF.

On this clone itself: One end of the junction fails to match germline, which may point to a read error. The chain links TRBV15 to TRBJ1-1, with no clear D. In germline, CDR1 is LNHNV, CDR2 YYDKDF (reference sequence). This CDR3 comprises 15 residues. CDR3 loop: CATSAVLLVNTEAFF. The CDR3 DNA reads as TGTGCCACCAGCGCGGTACTTTTGGTGAATACTGAAGCTTTCTTT.

The chain couples TRBV6-2 or TRBV6-3 to TRBJ1-1, with TRBD1 matching 7 bases. The CDR3 runs to 14 residues. The junction had 10 bases not matched to a gene; V was cut back by 2 bases and J by 10 bases. Looked up from germline, CDR1 is MNHEY and CDR2 is SVGEGT. CDR3 nucleotides: TGTGCCAGCAGTTACAGTAACAGGAGGGGGCCAGCTTTCTTT. The encoded protein is CASSYSNRRGPAFF.

V usage is TRBV5-6 and J usage is TRBJ1-1; TRBD1 is a possible D gene (6 bases). V was shortened by 3 bases and J by 7 bases, with 10 bases between the two germline ends. The germline V gene has CDR1 SGHDT and CDR2 YYEEEE. This CDR3 is 12 amino acids long. The CDR3 DNA reads TGTGCCAGCAGCTCCAACAGGGTTGAAGCTTTCTTT. Its translation: CASSSNRVEAFF. Together with reference TRBV5-6 and TRBJ1-1, the CDR3 gives the full variable domain: DAGVTQSPTHLIKTRGQQVTLRCSPKSGHDTVSWYQQALGQGPQFIFQYYEEEERQRGNFPDRFSGHQFPNYSSELNVNALLLGDSALYLCASSSNRVEAFFGQGTRLTVV.

The chain joins TRBV5-6 to TRBJ1-3; TRBD1 matches 8 bases. The CDR3 loop spans 14 amino acids. V shed 4 bases and J 3 bases; nucleotides not matched to a gene: 3. The germline CDR1 and CDR2 sequences are SGHDT and YYEEEE. CDR3 sequence reads: CASSQTGVGNTIYF. The CDR3 nucleotides are TGTGCCAGCAGCCAGACAGGGGTTGGAAACACCATATATTTT. Full variable domain (missing parts from reference TRBV5-6 and TRBJ1-3): DAGVTQSPTHLIKTRGQQVTLRCSPKSGHDTVSWYQQALGQGPQFIFQYYEEEERQRGNFPDRFSGHQFPNYSSELNVNALLLGDSALYLCASSQTGVGNTIYFGEGSWLTVV.

With regard to this clone: The same CDR3 also results from other DNA sequences found in this sample. The gene calls are TRBV29-1 and TRBJ1-5; D perhaps matches TRBD1 (6 bases). CDR1 SQVTM and CDR2 ANQGSEA come from the germline V gene. This CDR3 region has 16 residues. The V gene lost 4 bases and the J gene lost 1 base, with 17 bases spanning the gap. The CDR3 region has the DNA TGCAGCGTTGGATTGGGGGCGGGGGGCAGCAATCAGCCCCAGCATTTT. Translated, it gives CSVGLGAGGSNQPQHF.

The rearrangement links TRBV27 to TRBJ2-1, with 7 positions matching TRBD2. Germline trimming cut 5 bases from V and 2 bases from J; bases unmatched to any gene: 6. The CDR3 contains 15 residues. Looked up from germline, CDR1 is MNHEY and CDR2 is SMNVEV (reference sequence). The CDR3 protein is CASSPRGSTYNEQFF. CDR3 nucleotide sequence: TGTGCCAGCAGTCCCCGCGGGAGCACCTACAATGAGCAGTTCTTC.

V usage is TRBV27 and J usage is TRBJ1-1, with TRBD1 matching over 10 bases. This CDR3 has 15 residues. CDR1 MNHEY and CDR2 SMNVEV come from the germline V gene (reference sequence). Trimming cost V 4 bases and J 1 base; bases outside gene matches: 3. In nucleotides, the CDR3 is TGTGCCAGCAGTTACCGACAGGGGGCGAACACTGAAGCTTTCTTT. Translated, it gives CASSYRQGANTEAFF.

The chain employs TRBV20-1 and TRBJ2-7; unclear D gene. V gave up 2 bases and J gave up 6 bases, with 8 bases separating them. The germline gives CDR1 DFQATT, CDR2 SNEGSKA (reference sequence). This CDR3 spans 11 amino acids. CDR3 sequence: CSARLVGEQYF. In nucleotides, the CDR3 is TGCAGTGCTAGACTAGTAGGCGAGCAGTACTTC.

The chain recombines TRBV5-1 with TRBJ2-7, with TRBD1 matching over 9 bases. In germline, CDR1 is SGHRS, CDR2 YFSETQ. V lost 5 bases and J lost 7; bases outside the gene matches: 13. The CDR3 totals 15 residues. The CDR3 region has the DNA TGCGCCAGCAGTCGTCCCCGGGACAGGGTTATTGAGCAGTACTTC. Its protein is CASSRPRDRVIEQYF.

V is TRBV29-1 and J is TRBJ1-2; 10 positions match TRBD1. The ends lost 6 bases at V and 4 bases at J; junction bases unmatched: 11. Germline V gives CDR1 SQVTM, CDR2 ANQGSEA. The CDR3 runs to 15 residues. The DNA of the CDR3 is TGCAGCGTGGGGGAACCTTGGACAGGGGGCTATGGCTACACCTTC. It translates to CSVGEPWTGGYGYTF.

The chain couples TRBV5-1 to TRBJ1-1; 10 bases align to TRBD1. V lost 0 bases to trimming and J lost 6 bases; unmatched junction nucleotides: 5. Looked up from germline, CDR1 is SGHRS and CDR2 is YFSETQ. The CDR3 runs to 15 residues. The CDR3 coding sequence is TGCGCCAGCAGCTTGGCGGGACAGGGGTTTTCTGAAGCTTTCTTT. Protein product: CASSLAGQGFSEAFF.

Regarding this clone: At one end the junction does not follow the germline gene, possibly because of a read error. The J gene is TRBJ2-1, the V gene TRBV6-1; weak D call: TRBD2 (5 bases). Per the germline V gene, CDR1 is MNHNS and CDR2 is SASEGT. The CDR3 covers 16 residues. The CDR3 here is CASSEVLSRGYSEQFF. In DNA, the CDR3 is TGTGCCAGCAGTGAAGTGCTGTCGAGAGGGTACAGTGAGCAGTTCTTC.

This clone was observed a single time. J is TRBJ2-5 and V is TRBV19; D is perhaps TRBD1 (5 bases). V lost 6 bases and J 3 bases, leaving 11 bases between the germline ends. This CDR3 has 13 residues. Per the germline V gene, CDR1 is LNHDA and CDR2 is SQIVND (reference sequence). CDR3 bases: TGTGCCAGTAGCCTCCTAGGGGAAGAGACCCAGTACTTC. Residues: CASSLLGEETQYF.

V is TRBV5-6 and J is TRBJ1-5, with 9 positions matching TRBD1. This CDR3 has 16 amino acids. Germline V gene lookup returns CDR1 SGHDT and CDR2 YYEEEE. Unmatched junction bases numbered 7, after V lost 0 bases and J lost 6 bases. In DNA, the CDR3 is TGTGCCAGCAGCTTGGCCGGGACAGGGAGAGGTCAGCCCCAGCATTTT. Translating it yields CASSLAGTGRGQPQHF.

The rearrangement joins TRBV10-3 to TRBJ1-5; a possible D gene is TRBD1 (6 bases). Between the trimmed V and J ends, which lost 5 bases and 4 bases, there was a span of 15 bases. The germline V gene encodes CDR1 ENHRY and CDR2 SYGVKD. The CDR3 totals 15 residues. In DNA, the CDR3 is TGTGCCATCAGTCCTAAGGAGGGGGGGAATCAGCCCCAGCATTTT. Its protein product is CAISPKEGGNQPQHF.

This chain connects TRBV27 to TRBJ2-5; the match to TRBD2 covers 12 bases. From germline, CDR1 is MNHEY and CDR2 SMNVEV (reference sequence). The CDR3 is made up of 16 amino acids. J gave up 6 bases and V 0 bases, and 5 bases lay outside the gene matches. CDR3: CASSLSTSGSRKTQYF. The CDR3 region has the DNA TGTGCCAGCAGTTTATCGACTAGCGGGAGTAGAAAGACCCAGTACTTC.

This clone appeared a few times. The chain is built from TRBV19 and TRBJ1-6; 9 bases are a match to TRBD1. Germline V lookup: CDR1 LNHDA, CDR2 SQIVND (reference sequence). The J segment lost 7 bases and the V segment lost 5 bases, leaving 6 bases of the junction unmatched. The CDR3 extends over 15 amino acids. As DNA, the CDR3 is TGTGCCAGTAGTGCCGGGACAGGGTTGAATTCACCCCTCCACTTT. This translates into CASSAGTGLNSPLHF.

This clone has just a few counts. The chain couples TRBV19 to TRBJ1-2; 8 bases are a match to TRBD1. With V trimmed by 8 bases and J by 8 bases, 4 bases remained unmatched. The CDR3 runs 11 residues. Germline CDR1 reads LNHDA; CDR2 reads SQIVND (reference sequence). CDR3 protein: CASGQGAGYTF. DNA for the CDR3: TGTGCCAGTGGTCAGGGGGCAGGCTACACCTTC. The variable domain in full, with the rest retrieved from reference TRBV19 and TRBJ1-2, is DGGITQSPKYLFRKEGQNVTLSCEQNLNHDAMYWYRQDPGQGLRLIYYSQIVNDFQKGDIAEGYSVSREKKESFPLTVTSAQKNPTAFYLCASGQGAGYTFGSGTRLTVV.

Turning to this clone: Other DNA sequences in this sample translate to the same CDR3. This chain uses TRBV12-3 or TRBV12-4 with TRBJ2-7; TRBD2 is a possible D gene (5 bases). Trimming left V 2 bases short and J 3 bases short, with 8 bases between. The length of the CDR3 is 13 residues. The CDR3, as DNA: TGTGCCAGCAGTTTATTCGGGGACTACGAGCAGTACTTC. Translation gives CASSLFGDYEQYF.

The rearrangement links TRBV27 to TRBJ1-5, with a tentative D call TRBD1 (5 bases). The germline V gene has CDR1 MNHEY and CDR2 SMNVEV (reference sequence). With 2 bases removed from V and 7 bases from J, the gap between germline ends came to 15 bases. The CDR3 consists of 15 residues. The CDR3 spells CASSLKGAWWQPQHF. DNA for the CDR3: TGTGCCAGCAGTTTAAAAGGGGCCTGGTGGCAGCCCCAGCATTTT.

A single count supports this clone. The DNA of the CDR3 is TGTGCCAGCAGTGAAAGAGACAGGGGGAGAACTAATTCACCCCTCCACTTT. Its protein product is CASSERDRGRTNSPLHF. The chain joins TRBV6-1 to TRBJ1-6; 9 positions match TRBD1. V lost 2 bases to trimming and J lost 6 bases; unmatched junction nucleotides: 8. Looked up from germline, CDR1 is MNHNS and CDR2 is SASEGT. There are 17 residues in the CDR3.

The rearrangement links TRBV5-3 to TRBJ1-3; TRBD1 might be the D (5 bases). TRBV5-3 is placed among ORFs of uncertain function. V was trimmed by 4 bases and J by 2 bases, leaving 10 bases between them. The CDR3 consists of 14 residues. The CDR3 DNA sequence: TGTGCCAGAAGCCCGCGGGGCCCTGGAAACACCATATATTTT. Its protein product is CARSPRGPGNTIYF.

The rearrangement uses TRBV10-1 and TRBJ2-3; TRBD1 might be the D (5 bases). Germline V CDR1 and CDR2: WNHNN, SYGVQD (reference sequence). This CDR3 is built from 12 residues. V was pared by 4 bases and J by 5 bases, with 7 bases between. This CDR3 is CASSGRGDTQYF. The CDR3 DNA reads as TGCGCCAGCAGTGGTAGGGGAGATACGCAGTATTTT.

J is TRBJ2-7 and V is TRBV2; 7 nucleotides agree with TRBD2. CDR3 length: 12 residues. V dropped 9 bases and J dropped 4; count of bases not matched to a gene: 6. In germline, CDR1 is SNHLY, CDR2 FYNNEI. The CDR3 DNA is TGTGCCAGTACCGCGGGGGTTTACGAGCAGTACTTC. It encodes CASTAGVYEQYF.

The chain carries TRBV6-5 and TRBJ2-1; D not certain. Trimming cost V 4 bases and J 10 bases, with 8 bases left between them. Germline loops: CDR1 MNHEY, CDR2 SVGAGI. CDR3 length: 11 residues. The chain's CDR3 is CASSSPGEQFF. The CDR3 bases are TGTGCCAGCAGTTCCCCCGGGGAGCAGTTCTTC.

In its sample, this clone was seen once. The chain combines TRBV11-2 with TRBJ2-3, with D possibly matching TRBD1 (6 bases). The V gene's germline CDR1 is SGHAT and CDR2 FQNNGV. CDR3 length equals 14 residues. Deletions cut 5 bases from V and 1 base from J, with 10 bases between. The CDR3 region is CASSIQGGTDTQYF. In nucleotides, the CDR3 is TGTGCCAGCAGCATACAGGGTGGCACAGATACGCAGTATTTT.

This clone was seen once. The chain links TRBV30 to TRBJ2-1; D might be TRBD1 (7 bases). CDR1 and CDR2 (germline): GTSNPN, SVGIG (reference sequence). The CDR3 covers 14 residues. Trimming took 4 bases from V and 4 from J, leaving 14 bases between them. The DNA for the CDR3 is TGTGCCTGGATTGACCCAGGGGGGTACAATGAGCAGTTCTTC. Encoded protein: CAWIDPGGYNEQFF.